These 10 T cell receptor beta chains originate from one sample sequenced in a study of shared clonotypes between healthy human individuals. The method was immunoSEQ multiplex PCR; TCRdb's version includes in-frame clones alone and lacks a portion of them. The sample contains over 2 million clones, 85% to 95% of which appear only once. Sequencing was done on a sample of naive CD4+ T cells sorted from blood. As for subset: CD45RA+ positively selected. The source of these receptors is a man aged 18 to 29 in good health.

This rearrangement joins TRBV5-1 to TRBJ2-1, with 9 bases matching TRBD2. The V gene's germline CDR1 is SGHRS and CDR2 YFSETQ. V shed 1 base, J shed 6 bases, and the junction held 11 bases outside the gene matches. The CDR3 is made up of 17 amino acids. The CDR3 nucleotides read TGCGCCAGCAGCTTGCGGCCTAGCGGGGACCGCGGCAATGAGCAGTTCTTC. It translates to CASSLRPSGDRGNEQFF.

In the case of this clone: At the DNA level, this CDR3 is encoded by other sequences in the same sample as well. The chain has TRBV19 and TRBJ1-2; D gene unclear. This CDR3 has 13 amino acids. In germline, CDR1 is LNHDA, CDR2 SQIVND (reference sequence). V lost 0 bases to trimming and J lost 0 bases, with 2 bases between them. The DNA of the CDR3 is TGTGCCAGTAGTATAGACCCTAACTATGGCTACACCTTC. It specifies CASSIDPNYGYTF. Full variable domain (missing parts from reference TRBV19 and TRBJ1-2): DGGITQSPKYLFRKEGQNVTLSCEQNLNHDAMYWYRQDPGQGLRLIYYSQIVNDFQKGDIAEGYSVSREKKESFPLTVTSAQKNPTAFYLCASSIDPNYGYTFGSGTRLTVV.

The CDR3 region has the DNA TGTGCCAGCACCAAGAGAGACACAGATACGCAGTATTTT. Translated, it gives CASTKRDTDTQYF. The rearrangement uses TRBV7-9 and TRBJ2-3; D is unclear. With 7 bases removed from V and 2 bases from J, the gap between germline ends came to 10 bases. This CDR3 region has 13 residues. Germline V gene sequence: CDR1 SEHNR, CDR2 FQNEAQ (reference sequence).

This clone was found once. Additional DNA sequences in this sample encode the identical CDR3. This chain links TRBV18 with TRBJ2-3, with TRBD1 matching 11 bases. Germline CDR1 KGHSH, CDR2 LQKENI. J was trimmed by 4 bases and V by 3 bases; bases with no gene match: 3. CDR3 length: 15 amino acids. CDR3 loop: CASSPPGQGADTQYF. The CDR3 DNA is TGTGCCAGCTCACCCCCGGGACAGGGGGCAGATACGCAGTATTTT.

V is TRBV6-1 and J is TRBJ2-7; 10 bases agree with TRBD2. J lost 4 bases, V lost 2 bases, and 11 bases had no gene match. Germline assignment: CDR1 MNHNS and CDR2 SASEGT. The CDR3 extends over 17 amino acids. The CDR3 loop reads CASSEPVASGSGYEQYF. The CDR3 DNA reads as TGTGCCAGCAGTGAACCCGTGGCTAGCGGGAGCGGATACGAGCAGTACTTC.

The chain couples TRBV4-1 to TRBJ1-1, with D possibly being TRBD1 (5 bases). Germline V gene lookup returns CDR1 MGHRA and CDR2 YSYEKL. V was pared by 4 bases and J by 0 bases, with 15 bases between. There are 16 residues in the CDR3. CDR3 amino acids: CASSLRGRVMNTEAFF. CDR3 bases: TGCGCCAGCAGCCTTCGGGGACGAGTCATGAACACTGAAGCTTTCTTT.

This clone came up once. This chain joins TRBV5-1 and TRBJ2-3, with 10 bases identical to TRBD1. Germline CDR1 SGHRS, CDR2 YFSETQ. V trimming: 4 bases; J trimming: 3 bases; junction bases outside the gene matches: 8. The CDR3 is made up of 16 amino acids. This CDR3 reads CASSRGQGYGTDTQYF. CDR3 in DNA: TGCGCCAGCAGCAGGGGACAGGGGTATGGGACAGATACGCAGTATTTT.

V and J are TRBV27 and TRBJ1-4, with D unresolved. V was clipped by 3 bases and J by 0 bases, with 5 bases between them. CDR1 and CDR2 (germline): MNHEY, SMNVEV (reference sequence). This CDR3 is 14 amino acids long. This CDR3 reads CASSFRPTNEKLFF. CDR3 DNA sequence: TGTGCCAGCAGTTTTAGACCAACTAATGAAAAACTGTTTTTT.

Regarding this clone: Other DNA sequences of this sample code for an identical CDR3. J is TRBJ1-1 and V is TRBV5-5; no definite D call. CDR3 size: 13 residues. Trimming left V 1 base short and J 2 bases short, with 6 bases between. The germline V gene has CDR1 SGHKS and CDR2 YYEKEE (reference sequence). Here the CDR3 reads CASSLQENTEAFF. The CDR3 region has the DNA TGTGCCAGCAGCTTGCAGGAAAACACTGAAGCTTTCTTT.

The CDR3 spells CASSPDLASVGREQFF. CDR3 nucleotide sequence: TGTGCCAGCTCACCAGATCTGGCTAGCGTCGGTCGGGAGCAGTTCTTC. The gene calls are TRBV18 and TRBJ2-1, with D possibly TRBD2 on 6 matching bases. The CDR3 loop spans 16 amino acids. Germline assignment: CDR1 KGHSH and CDR2 LQKENI. V was cut by 2 bases and J by 10 bases, with 21 bases left in between.